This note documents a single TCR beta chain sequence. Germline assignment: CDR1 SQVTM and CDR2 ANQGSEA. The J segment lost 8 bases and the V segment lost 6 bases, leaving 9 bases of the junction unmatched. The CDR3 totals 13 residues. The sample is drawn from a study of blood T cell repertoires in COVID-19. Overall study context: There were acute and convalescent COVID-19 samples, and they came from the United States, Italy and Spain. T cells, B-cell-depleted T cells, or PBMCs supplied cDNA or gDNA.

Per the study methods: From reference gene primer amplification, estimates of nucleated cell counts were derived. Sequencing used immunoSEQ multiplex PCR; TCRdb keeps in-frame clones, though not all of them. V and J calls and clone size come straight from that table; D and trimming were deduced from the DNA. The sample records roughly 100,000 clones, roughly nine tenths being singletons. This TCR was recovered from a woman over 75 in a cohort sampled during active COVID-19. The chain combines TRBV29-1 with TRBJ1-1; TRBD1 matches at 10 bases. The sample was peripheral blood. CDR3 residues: CSVAGTGAREAFF. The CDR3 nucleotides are TGCAGCGTCGCCGGGACAGGGGCTCGGGAAGCTTTCTTT.